The next 29 T cell receptor beta chains were all read from a single sample in a study of long-term antiretroviral therapy in people with HIV. The libraries were made with immunoSEQ v3.0 at survey level. Using immunoSEQ multiplex PCR, the repertoire was profiled, and TCRdb retains in-frame clones only, with some absent. The data show about 20,000 clones, roughly 84% seen once. Sample: unsorted PBMCs, taken 5.9 years after starting antiretroviral therapy. The receptor set was obtained from a man aged 30 to 45 with HIV.

With respect to this clone: Other DNA sequences within the sample encode an identical CDR3. This chain links TRBV5-4 with TRBJ2-7, with 9 bases matching TRBD1. Germline V gene lookup returns CDR1 SGHNT and CDR2 YYREEE (reference sequence). This CDR3 comprises 17 residues. Germline trimming cut 1 base from V and 1 base from J; bases unmatched to any gene: 9. The CDR3 DNA reads as TGTGCCAGCAGCTTGCCTCCGGGACAGGGCCATTCCTACGAGCAGTACTTC. Protein: CASSLPPGQGHSYEQYF.

This chain links TRBV2 with TRBJ1-3, with D unclear. The V end was cut by 4 bases, the J end by 6 bases, with 13 bases between. This CDR3 comprises 14 residues. Germline CDR1 and CDR2: SNHLY and FYNNEI. CDR3 in amino acids: CASSGFLFSNTIYF. In nucleotides, the CDR3 is TGTGCCAGCAGTGGATTTCTGTTCTCAAACACCATATATTTT.

This clone was seen a few times. The chain carries TRBV19 and TRBJ1-2; D gene uncertain. Germline V CDR1 and CDR2: LNHDA, SQIVND (reference sequence). The CDR3 consists of 10 residues. The germline V and J ends were trimmed by 3 bases and 6 bases, with 2 bases remaining between them. CDR3: CASSMDGYTF. For the CDR3, the DNA is TGTGCCAGTAGTATGGATGGCTACACCTTC. Full variable domain (rest looked up from reference TRBV19 and TRBJ1-2): DGGITQSPKYLFRKEGQNVTLSCEQNLNHDAMYWYRQDPGQGLRLIYYSQIVNDFQKGDIAEGYSVSREKKESFPLTVTSAQKNPTAFYLCASSMDGYTFGSGTRLTVV.

This chain links TRBV28 with TRBJ2-5; possibly TRBD1 for D (6 bases). The germline V gene has CDR1 MDHEN and CDR2 SYDVKM. V was cut by 5 bases and J by 2 bases, with 15 bases left in between. This CDR3 region has 15 residues. As DNA, the CDR3 is TGTGCCAGCAGTACCCGGGACAACTTTCAAGAGACCCAGTACTTC. Its protein product is CASSTRDNFQETQYF.

The gene calls are TRBV28 and TRBJ2-1; perhaps TRBD2 as D (5 bases). From germline, CDR1 is MDHEN and CDR2 SYDVKM. Trimming pared 5 bases from V and 13 bases from J, leaving 15 bases between. This CDR3 is 12 amino acids long. The CDR3 loop reads CASSPVGLKQFF. For the CDR3, the DNA is TGTGCCAGCAGTCCAGTAGGACTGAAACAGTTCTTC.

This sequence joins TRBV5-1 and TRBJ1-6, with D hard to call. The V end lost 0 bases, the J end lost 6 bases, and 10 bases lay between the germline ends. CDR1 SGHRS and CDR2 YFSETQ come from the germline V gene. The CDR3 length is 15 residues. CDR3 nucleotides: TGCGCCAGCAGCTTGGACAGTTTGGGTAATTCACCCCTCCACTTT. Amino acid sequence: CASSLDSLGNSPLHF.

The CDR3 DNA is TGTGCCAGCAGCCTAGGGCAGGGAAGCTACGAGCAGTACTTC. Its translation: CASSLGQGSYEQYF. The chain is built from TRBV5-4 and TRBJ2-7; tentatively, D is TRBD1 (5 bases). Germline-derived CDR1 and CDR2 are SGHNT and YYREEE (reference sequence). V shed 4 bases and J shed 3 bases, with 14 bases lying between them. CDR3 length: 14 amino acids. Full variable domain (outside the CDR3, taken from reference TRBV5-4 and TRBJ2-7): ETGVTQSPTHLIKTRGQQVTLRCSSQSGHNTVSWYQQALGQGPQFIFQYYREEENGRGNFPPRFSGLQFPNYSSELNVNALELDDSALYLCASSLGQGSYEQYFGPGTRLTVT.

This sequence joins TRBV19 and TRBJ2-3; D is possibly TRBD2 (6 bases). The V end lost 3 bases, the J end lost 2 bases, and 12 bases lay between the germline ends. The CDR3 runs to 15 residues. The germline V gene encodes CDR1 LNHDA and CDR2 SQIVND (reference sequence). For the CDR3, the DNA is TGTGCCAGTAGTATTGGTGGGGGGTACACAGATACGCAGTATTTT. Its translation: CASSIGGGYTDTQYF.

A few counts support this clone. J is TRBJ1-3 and V is TRBV2; a weak D match, TRBD1 (6 bases). Per germline, CDR1 SNHLY and CDR2 FYNNEI. CDR3 size: 11 residues. The germline V and J ends were trimmed by 3 bases and 9 bases, with 6 bases remaining between them. For the CDR3, the DNA is TGTGCCAGCAGTGAGGGGGCCACCATATATTTT. Protein sequence: CASSEGATIYF.

This chain connects TRBV4-2 to TRBJ2-2; D might be TRBD2 (7 bases). Germline V CDR1 and CDR2: LGHNA, YNFKEQ. The CDR3 consists of 15 residues. Trimming took 4 bases from V and 7 from J, leaving 16 bases between them. The CDR3 region is CASSRKGGEYGELFF. The CDR3 DNA follows: TGTGCCAGCAGCCGTAAGGGGGGGGAATACGGGGAGCTGTTTTTT.

The J gene is TRBJ1-4, the V gene TRBV6-6; TRBD1 aligns across 8 bases. The length of the CDR3 is 15 residues. V lost 4 bases, J lost 10 bases, and 11 bases stayed unmatched. Germline CDR1 reads MNHNY; CDR2 reads SVGAGI (reference sequence). The CDR3 nucleotides read TGTGCCAGCAGTTCCCATGACAGGGGCGCGGTAAAACTGTTTTTT. Translated: CASSSHDRGAVKLFF.

This clone was recorded only once. The chain is built from TRBV5-5 and TRBJ2-7; D not resolved. Trimming cost V 0 bases and J 0 bases, with 10 bases left between them. The CDR3 extends over 15 amino acids. Germline V gene sequence: CDR1 SGHKS, CDR2 YYEKEE (reference sequence). DNA of the CDR3: TGTGCCAGCAGCTTGGGGTTCTCTTACTCCTACGAGCAGTACTTC. It is translated as CASSLGFSYSYEQYF.

This sequence joins TRBV27 and TRBJ2-1; the D call may be TRBD1 or TRBD2 (5 bases each). This CDR3 is built from 15 residues. Germline loops: CDR1 MNHEY, CDR2 SMNVEV (reference sequence). The V end lost 0 bases, the J end lost 4 bases, and 10 bases lay between the germline ends. CDR3: CASSLSGTGYNEQFF. The DNA for the CDR3 is TGTGCCAGCAGTTTATCGGGGACGGGTTACAATGAGCAGTTCTTC.

The V call is TRBV5-6, the J call TRBJ2-7; tentative D call: TRBD1 (7 bases). The germline gives CDR1 SGHDT, CDR2 YYEEEE. This CDR3 has 13 residues. The ends were cut back, 2 bases at V and 6 bases at J, with 12 bases in the middle. In DNA form, the CDR3 reads TGTGCCAGCAGCTTCGCAGGGGGAGGCGAGCAGTACTTC. It specifies CASSFAGGGEQYF.

The chain couples TRBV5-1 to TRBJ2-7; 8 bases line up with TRBD1. This CDR3 has 15 amino acids. Germline CDR1 and CDR2: SGHRS and YFSETQ. Germline trimming cut 0 bases from V and 2 bases from J; bases unmatched to any gene: 4. Written as DNA, the CDR3 is TGCGCCAGCAGCTTGGGGTCAGGGGGCACCTACGAGCAGTACTTC. Residues: CASSLGSGGTYEQYF.

The chain uses TRBV7-2 and TRBJ1-5, with TRBD1 as a possible D gene (5 bases). The length of the CDR3 is 13 residues. Between the trimmed V and J ends, which lost 4 bases and 8 bases, there was a span of 12 bases. Germline CDR1 SGHTA, CDR2 FQGNSA. Written as DNA, the CDR3 is TGTGCCAGCAGCTCCACAGGTCTAGAGCCCCAGCATTTT. Protein product: CASSSTGLEPQHF.

V is TRBV18 and J is TRBJ2-2, with D possibly being TRBD1 (6 bases). The CDR3 loop spans 16 amino acids. Germline V gives CDR1 KGHSH, CDR2 LQKENI. Trimming left V 3 bases short and J 4 bases short, with 15 bases between. In nucleotides, the CDR3 is TGTGCCAGCTCACCGGGGACACAAACGAGCACCGGGGAGCTGTTTTTT. Protein sequence: CASSPGTQTSTGELFF. Full variable domain (missing parts from reference TRBV18 and TRBJ2-2): NAGVMQNPRHLVRRRGQEARLRCSPMKGHSHVYWYRQLPEEGLKFMVYLQKENIIDESGMPKERFSAEFPKEGPSILRIQQVVRGDSAAYFCASSPGTQTSTGELFFGEGSRLTVL.

As DNA, the CDR3 is TGTGCCAGCAACTCGGGATTCTCCTACGAGCAGTACTTC. Protein product: CASNSGFSYEQYF. This chain uses TRBV7-9 with TRBJ2-7; tentative D call: TRBD2 (5 bases). The V gene lost 7 bases and the J gene lost 0 bases, with 10 bases spanning the gap. CDR1 and CDR2 from the germline V gene are SEHNR and FQNEAQ (reference sequence). CDR3 length: 13 amino acids.

This clone was recorded only once. J is TRBJ1-5 and V is TRBV19, with TRBD1 matching 8 bases. The germline V gene has CDR1 LNHDA and CDR2 SQIVND (reference sequence). This CDR3 contains 15 residues. The junction had 5 bases not matched to a gene; V was cut back by 3 bases and J by 4 bases. The CDR3 is CASSIYGQGNQPQHF. The CDR3 region has the DNA TGTGCCAGTAGTATCTACGGACAGGGAAATCAGCCCCAGCATTTT.

This chain links TRBV9 with TRBJ1-2, with unresolved D. CDR1 is SGDLS and CDR2 is YYNGEE in the germline V gene. V was trimmed by 2 bases and J by 7 bases, leaving 15 bases between them. CDR3 size: 14 residues. The CDR3 DNA follows: TGTGCCAGCAGCGTTCTCCCTGACTCTCGTGGCTACACCTTC. Translated: CASSVLPDSRGYTF.

The rearrangement links TRBV28 to TRBJ1-1; D possibly corresponds to TRBD1 (6 bases). Germline V gives CDR1 MDHEN, CDR2 SYDVKM. This CDR3 has 14 amino acids. Trimming cost V 3 bases and J 1 base, with 9 bases left between them. In nucleotides, the CDR3 is TGTGCCAGCAGTTTGACAGGCTGGAACACTGAAGCTTTCTTT. Encoded protein: CASSLTGWNTEAFF.

The V call is TRBV4-3, the J call TRBJ2-7, with D perhaps assigned TRBD1 or TRBD2 (5 bases each). This CDR3 spans 15 amino acids. Between the trimmed V and J ends, which lost 0 bases and 2 bases, there was a span of 11 bases. The V gene's germline CDR1 is LGHNA and CDR2 YSLEER. CDR3 in DNA: TGCGCCAGCAGCCAAGATAGTGAGGGGCCCTACGAGCAGTACTTC. It codes for CASSQDSEGPYEQYF.

The chain carries TRBV10-3 and TRBJ2-7, with 7 bases identical to TRBD2. Germline values: CDR1 ENHRY, CDR2 SYGVKD. V lost 1 base to trimming and J lost 4 bases; unmatched junction nucleotides: 4. CDR3 length equals 14 residues. CDR3 residues: CAISEWGGEYEQYF. The CDR3 DNA sequence: TGTGCCATCAGTGAGTGGGGGGGGGAGTACGAGCAGTACTTC.

This clone was seen just once. The chain carries TRBV9 and TRBJ2-2; no clear D gene. The CDR3 extends over 16 amino acids. Germline values: CDR1 SGDLS, CDR2 YYNGEE. Trimming removed 0 bases at V and 5 bases at J, with 14 bases between. This CDR3 is CASSVELPPDTGELFF. The CDR3 bases are TGTGCCAGCAGCGTAGAGTTGCCCCCTGATACCGGGGAGCTGTTTTTT.

This chain joins TRBV6-4 and TRBJ2-6; 8 positions match TRBD1. V gave up 6 bases and J gave up 0 bases; unmatched junction bases: 7. The CDR3 consists of 17 residues. Germline-derived CDR1 and CDR2 are MRHNA and SNTAGT. CDR3 in DNA: TGTGCCAGCAGCCAGACAGGGGTTAACTCTGGGGCCAACGTCCTGACTTTC. Translating gives CASSQTGVNSGANVLTF.

This chain uses TRBV4-3 with TRBJ2-7; possible D gene TRBD1, 7 bases. Germline values: CDR1 LGHNA, CDR2 YSLEER. V was cut by 0 bases and J by 7 bases, with 22 bases left in between. The CDR3 is 17 amino acids. The CDR3 spells CASSQEATGDSLGEQYF. CDR3 nucleotide sequence: TGCGCCAGCAGCCAAGAGGCCACAGGGGACTCCCTAGGTGAGCAGTACTTC.

The chain couples TRBV7-9 to TRBJ2-4, with D hard to call. CDR1 is SEHNR, CDR2 FQNEAQ, per germline (reference sequence). V was trimmed by 5 bases and J by 2 bases, leaving 10 bases between them. The CDR3 runs 14 residues. CDR3 sequence (DNA): TGTGCCAGCAGCCCGATGGCCACCAAAAACATTCAGTACTTC. Amino acids: CASSPMATKNIQYF.

The genes are TRBV6-1 and TRBJ2-5; tentative D call: TRBD2 (5 bases). Trimming stripped 4 bases from V and 3 bases from J, with 9 bases between. This CDR3 region has 13 residues. Germline-derived CDR1 and CDR2 are MNHNS and SASEGT. The CDR3 is CASSGGLKETQYF. Written as DNA, the CDR3 is TGTGCCAGCAGTGGAGGACTTAAAGAGACCCAGTACTTC.

The chain combines TRBV11-2 with TRBJ2-7, with 8 bases matching TRBD2. Germline V gene lookup returns CDR1 SGHAT and CDR2 FQNNGV. The CDR3 spans 14 residues. J was trimmed by 6 bases and V by 0 bases; bases with no gene match: 4. CDR3 sequence reads: CASSLDGTRGEQYF. DNA of the CDR3: TGTGCCAGCAGCTTAGATGGGACTAGAGGCGAGCAGTACTTC.